These T cell receptor beta chains were read from a single sample in a study of blood T cell repertoires in COVID-19. Libraries were prepared by immunoSEQ multiplex PCR; TCRdb keeps only in-frame clonotypes and omits some of them. The data show 80,000 to 100,000 clones, 65% to 90% seen once. The specimen sequenced was peripheral blood. Source of these receptors: a woman of 80 years or more with acute or convalescent COVID-19. Both conserved end residues are part of each CDR3. Each record gives: D gene, V gene, J gene, clone size, CDR3 protein, CDR3 DNA. A D gene is named only where the DNA matches it firmly. For some rows the clone size is stated as once, few or many, or as a class when expanded; others skip it.

d_gene: NA
v_gene: TRBV12-3/TRBV12-4
j_gene: TRBJ1-6
abundance: NA
CDR3aa: CASNPGGTSPLHF
CDR3nt: TGTGCCAGCAACCCGGGGGGGACTTCACCCCTCCACTTT

d_gene: NA
v_gene: TRBV6-5
j_gene: TRBJ1-6
abundance: NA
CDR3aa: CASSYSGASYNSPLHF
CDR3nt: TGTGCCAGCAGTTACTCTGGGGCCTCCTATAATTCACCCCTCCACTTT

d_gene: NA
v_gene: TRBV7-9
j_gene: TRBJ2-5
abundance: NA
CDR3aa: CASSFSREEGETQYF
CDR3nt: TGTGCCAGCAGCTTCTCCAGGGAGGAGGGAGAGACCCAGTACTTC

d_gene: NA
v_gene: TRBV3-1/TRBV3-2
j_gene: TRBJ2-2
abundance: NA
CDR3aa: CASSQPIRRQRNTGELFF
CDR3nt: TGTGCCAGCAGCCAACCAATCCGACGGCAGCGTAATACCGGGGAGCTGTTTTTT

d_gene: NA
v_gene: TRBV14
j_gene: TRBJ2-3
abundance: NA
CDR3aa: CASSQLAGVDTQYF
CDR3nt: TGTGCCAGCAGCCAATTGGCAGGGGTCGATACGCAGTATTTT

d_gene: NA
v_gene: TRBV18
j_gene: TRBJ2-7
abundance: NA
CDR3aa: CASSPDSYEQYF
CDR3nt: TGTGCCAGCTCACCGGACAGTTACGAGCAGTACTTC

d_gene: NA
v_gene: TRBV19
j_gene: TRBJ1-1
abundance: NA
CDR3aa: CASSIEAGETEAFF
CDR3nt: TGTGCCAGTAGTATAGAAGCGGGTGAAACTGAAGCTTTCTTT

d_gene: NA
v_gene: TRBV5-4
j_gene: TRBJ2-2
abundance: NA
CDR3aa: CASSLGAPTRTVQTGELFF
CDR3nt: TGTGCCAGCAGCCTGGGGGCCCCAACCCGTACCGTGCAAACCGGGGAGCTGTTTTTT

d_gene: TRBD1
v_gene: TRBV19
j_gene: TRBJ1-4
abundance: NA
CDR3aa: CASSIGQGSEKLFF
CDR3nt: TGTGCCAGTAGTATCGGACAGGGGAGTGAAAAACTGTTTTTT

d_gene: TRBD1
v_gene: TRBV3-1/TRBV3-2
j_gene: TRBJ1-2
abundance: few
CDR3aa: CASSQTGDSGYTF
CDR3nt: TGTGCCAGCAGCCAGACAGGGGATTCTGGCTACACCTTC

d_gene: TRBD1
v_gene: TRBV5-4
j_gene: TRBJ2-7
abundance: NA
CDR3aa: CASSYPGTGSIEQYF
CDR3nt: TGTGCCAGCAGTTACCCCGGGACAGGTAGTATAGAGCAGTACTTC

d_gene: NA
v_gene: TRBV6-1
j_gene: TRBJ1-2
abundance: NA
CDR3aa: CASSDGQLTANYGYTF
CDR3nt: TGTGCCAGCAGTGATGGACAGCTCACGGCTAACTATGGCTACACCTTC

d_gene: TRBD1
v_gene: TRBV12-5
j_gene: TRBJ2-1
abundance: NA
CDR3aa: CASGHGTGVYNEQFF
CDR3nt: TGTGCTAGTGGACACGGGACAGGGGTATACAATGAGCAGTTCTTC

d_gene: NA
v_gene: TRBV28
j_gene: TRBJ1-1
abundance: NA
CDR3aa: CASTLATRVNTEAFF
CDR3nt: TGTGCCAGCACCTTGGCTACCAGGGTGAACACTGAAGCTTTCTTT

d_gene: NA
v_gene: TRBV27
j_gene: TRBJ2-1
abundance: NA
CDR3aa: CASSPSRGEGYNEQFF
CDR3nt: TGTGCCAGCAGCCCTTCCAGGGGAGAAGGGTACAATGAGCAGTTCTTC

d_gene: NA
v_gene: TRBV5-1
j_gene: TRBJ1-4
abundance: NA
CDR3aa: CASSFQGNEKLFF
CDR3nt: TGCGCCAGCAGCTTCCAGGGAAACGAAAAACTGTTTTTT

d_gene: NA
v_gene: TRBV2
j_gene: TRBJ1-2
abundance: NA
CDR3aa: CASSARGLGYGYTF
CDR3nt: TGTGCCAGCAGCGCCAGGGGCCTAGGCTATGGCTACACCTTC

d_gene: NA
v_gene: TRBV14
j_gene: TRBJ2-5
abundance: NA
CDR3aa: CASSRPSTGFQETQYF
CDR3nt: TGTGCCAGCAGCCGTCCTTCCACAGGCTTTCAAGAGACCCAGTACTTC

d_gene: NA
v_gene: TRBV5-1
j_gene: TRBJ2-1
abundance: NA
CDR3aa: CASSFTGFYNEQFF
CDR3nt: TGCGCCAGCAGCTTCACAGGGTTCTACAATGAGCAGTTCTTC

d_gene: NA
v_gene: TRBV6-5
j_gene: TRBJ2-7
abundance: once
CDR3aa: CASSYSRAQTYEQYF
CDR3nt: TGTGCCAGCAGTTACTCCAGGGCCCAGACCTACGAGCAGTACTTC

d_gene: TRBD2
v_gene: TRBV23-1
j_gene: TRBJ2-5
abundance: NA
CDR3aa: CASSPGLAGGPAETQYF
CDR3nt: TGCGCCAGCAGCCCTGGACTAGCGGGGGGGCCGGCAGAGACCCAGTACTTC

d_gene: NA
v_gene: TRBV2
j_gene: TRBJ1-5
abundance: once
CDR3aa: CASSNTIGQPPRAQHF
CDR3nt: TGTGCCAGCAGTAATACAATTGGACAGCCCCCGCGAGCCCAGCATTTT

d_gene: NA
v_gene: TRBV27
j_gene: TRBJ2-7
abundance: NA
CDR3aa: CASSSGSYEQYF
CDR3nt: TGTGCCAGCAGTTCGGGTTCCTACGAGCAGTACTTC

d_gene: TRBD1
v_gene: TRBV6-4
j_gene: TRBJ1-1
abundance: NA
CDR3aa: CASSDPWDRGGRVNTEAFF
CDR3nt: TGTGCCAGCAGTGACCCATGGGACAGGGGAGGCAGGGTGAACACTGAAGCTTTCTTT

d_gene: TRBD1
v_gene: TRBV28
j_gene: TRBJ1-5
abundance: NA
CDR3aa: CASSPSEGQADQPQHF
CDR3nt: TGTGCCAGCAGTCCATCGGAAGGACAGGCTGATCAGCCCCAGCATTTT

d_gene: TRBD1
v_gene: TRBV6-1
j_gene: TRBJ1-5
abundance: NA
CDR3aa: CASSEAQTGWSNQPQHF
CDR3nt: TGTGCCAGCAGTGAAGCCCAGACAGGGTGGAGCAATCAGCCCCAGCATTTT

d_gene: NA
v_gene: TRBV7-2
j_gene: TRBJ2-1
abundance: NA
CDR3aa: CASSLGGGGVNEQFF
CDR3nt: TGTGCCAGCAGCTTAGGGGGCGGAGGGGTGAATGAGCAGTTCTTC

d_gene: NA
v_gene: TRBV2
j_gene: TRBJ1-6
abundance: NA
CDR3aa: CASSQDSHYNSPLHF
CDR3nt: TGTGCCAGTAGCCAGGACAGCCACTATAATTCACCCCTCCACTTT

d_gene: TRBD2
v_gene: TRBV10-3
j_gene: TRBJ2-3
abundance: NA
CDR3aa: CAIGTSGATDTQYF
CDR3nt: TGTGCCATCGGCACTAGCGGGGCCACAGATACGCAGTATTTT

d_gene: TRBD1
v_gene: TRBV29-1
j_gene: TRBJ1-5
abundance: NA
CDR3aa: CSVRTGGGNQPQHF
CDR3nt: TGCAGCGTCAGGACAGGTGGGGGCAATCAGCCCCAGCATTTT

d_gene: TRBD1
v_gene: TRBV6-2/TRBV6-3
j_gene: TRBJ1-4
abundance: few
CDR3aa: CASSPADRGRGEKLFF
CDR3nt: TGTGCCAGCAGCCCTGCTGACAGGGGGCGAGGTGAAAAACTGTTTTTT

d_gene: TRBD1
v_gene: TRBV6-6
j_gene: TRBJ1-6
abundance: few
CDR3aa: CASSYSSTGGGSPLHF
CDR3nt: TGTGCCAGCAGTTACTCTTCGACAGGGGGCGGATCACCCCTCCACTTT

d_gene: NA
v_gene: TRBV23-1
j_gene: TRBJ2-7
abundance: NA
CDR3aa: CASSHLTGDTSYEQYF
CDR3nt: TGCGCCAGCAGTCACCTAACAGGAGACACCTCCTACGAGCAGTACTTC

d_gene: TRBD1
v_gene: TRBV7-8
j_gene: TRBJ1-5
abundance: NA
CDR3aa: CASSLYRGQIQPQHF
CDR3nt: TGTGCCAGCAGCTTATACAGGGGGCAGATCCAGCCCCAGCATTTT

d_gene: NA
v_gene: TRBV6-5
j_gene: TRBJ2-2
abundance: once
CDR3aa: CASSSQVAAGELFF
CDR3nt: TGTGCCAGCAGTTCACAGGTGGCGGCCGGGGAGCTGTTTTTT

d_gene: NA
v_gene: TRBV5-4
j_gene: TRBJ1-6
abundance: few
CDR3aa: CASSLASGGAWALHF
CDR3nt: TGTGCCAGCAGCTTGGCCTCGGGCGGGGCTTGGGCCCTCCACTTT

d_gene: NA
v_gene: TRBV10-3
j_gene: TRBJ1-1
abundance: NA
CDR3aa: CAERDSPNTEAFF
CDR3nt: TGTGCCGAACGGGACTCCCCTAACACTGAAGCTTTCTTT

d_gene: NA
v_gene: TRBV2
j_gene: TRBJ2-2
abundance: NA
CDR3aa: CASNPQGMFTGELFF
CDR3nt: TGTGCCAGCAACCCACAGGGAATGTTCACCGGGGAGCTGTTTTTT

d_gene: NA
v_gene: TRBV5-1
j_gene: TRBJ1-2
abundance: NA
CDR3aa: CASSSENYGYTF
CDR3nt: TGCGCCAGCAGCTCGGAGAACTATGGCTACACCTTC

d_gene: TRBD1
v_gene: TRBV5-1
j_gene: TRBJ2-2
abundance: NA
CDR3aa: CASSLLRGQGAGGELFF
CDR3nt: TGCGCCAGCAGCTTGTTACGGGGACAGGGGGCCGGCGGGGAGCTGTTTTTT

d_gene: TRBD2
v_gene: TRBV9
j_gene: TRBJ2-1
abundance: NA
CDR3aa: CASSVGGGEYNEQFF
CDR3nt: TGTGCCAGCAGCGTAGGTGGGGGGGAATACAATGAGCAGTTCTTC

d_gene: NA
v_gene: TRBV7-2
j_gene: TRBJ2-5
abundance: once
CDR3aa: CASSPLRQETQYF
CDR3nt: TGTGCCAGCAGCCCCCTCCGGCAAGAGACCCAGTACTTC

d_gene: NA
v_gene: TRBV6-5
j_gene: TRBJ2-2
abundance: once
CDR3aa: CASRGTLNTGELFF
CDR3nt: TGTGCCAGCAGGGGGACACTGAACACCGGGGAGCTGTTTTTT